This passage covers 4 T cell receptor beta chains from one sample sequenced in a study of shared clonotypes between healthy human individuals. Sequencing used immunoSEQ multiplex PCR; TCRdb keeps in-frame clones, though not all of them. The table records about 2 million clones, 85% to 95% of them present only once. Naive CD8 cells comprised CD45RO-negative, CCR7-positively selected cells, excluding terminally differentiated effector memory CD45RA+ cells. The sample consisted of naive CD8+ T cells sorted from blood. These receptors all stem from a young man in good health.

This clone was picked up one time. This chain connects TRBV30 to TRBJ1-3; 9 positions agree with TRBD1. CDR3 length equals 14 residues. Trimming removed 6 bases from V and 4 bases from J; junction bases left unmatched: 7. CDR1 and CDR2 from the germline V gene are GTSNPN and SVGIG (reference sequence). CDR3: CACMDRGSGNTIYF. In DNA, the CDR3 is TGTGCCTGCATGGACAGGGGTTCGGGAAACACCATATATTTT.

The chain is built from TRBV14 and TRBJ1-2; D is undetermined. Germline CDR1 reads SGHDN; CDR2 reads FVKESK. The CDR3 covers 13 residues. V was shortened by 0 bases and J by 14 bases, with 16 bases between the two germline ends. The CDR3 bases are TGTGCCAGCAGCCAAGATTGGGTGGGCTCTTCAACCTTC. Encoded protein: CASSQDWVGSSTF.

The chain carries TRBV7-9 and TRBJ2-3, with 16 nucleotides matching TRBD2. This CDR3 has 17 amino acids. The V and J ends lost 8 bases and 5 bases, in that order; junction bases with no gene match: 10. Germline V gene data show CDR1 as SEHNR and CDR2 as FQNEAQ (reference sequence). CDR3 residues: CASRGTSGRAEEDTQYF. Written as DNA, the CDR3 is TGTGCCAGCCGGGGGACTAGCGGGAGGGCCGAGGAAGATACGCAGTATTTT.

V is TRBV27 and J is TRBJ1-2; the match to TRBD1 covers 10 bases. CDR3 length: 16 residues. Germline lookup yields CDR1 MNHEY and CDR2 SMNVEV (reference sequence). V lost 5 bases and J lost 3; bases outside the gene matches: 9. The CDR3 DNA is TGTGCCAGCAGTCCCTCCGGGACAGGGGCCTACTATGGCTACACCTTC. Its protein is CASSPSGTGAYYGYTF.